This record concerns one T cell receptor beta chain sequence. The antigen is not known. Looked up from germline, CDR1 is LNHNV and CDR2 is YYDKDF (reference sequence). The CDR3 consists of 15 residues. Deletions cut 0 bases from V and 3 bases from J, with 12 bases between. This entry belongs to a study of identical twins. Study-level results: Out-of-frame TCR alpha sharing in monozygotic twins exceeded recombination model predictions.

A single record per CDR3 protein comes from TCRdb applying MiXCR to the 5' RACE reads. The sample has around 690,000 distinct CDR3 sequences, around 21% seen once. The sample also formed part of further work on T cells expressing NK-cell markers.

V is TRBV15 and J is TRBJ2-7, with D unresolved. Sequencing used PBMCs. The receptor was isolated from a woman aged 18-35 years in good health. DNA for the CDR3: TGTGCCACCAGCAGAGACAGATCTATCCTCTACGAGCAGTACTTC. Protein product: CATSRDRSILYEQYF.